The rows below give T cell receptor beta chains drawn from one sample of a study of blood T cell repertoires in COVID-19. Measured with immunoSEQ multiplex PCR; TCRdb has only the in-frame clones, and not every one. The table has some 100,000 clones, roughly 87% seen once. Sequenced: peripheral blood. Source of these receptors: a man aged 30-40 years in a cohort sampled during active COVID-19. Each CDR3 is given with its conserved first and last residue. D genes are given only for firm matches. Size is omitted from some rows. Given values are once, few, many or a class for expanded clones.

CDR3nt: TGCGCCAGCAGCCAAGGGGCGAGCGGGGGGGCCTACGAGCAGTACTTC
CDR3aa: CASSQGASGGAYEQYF
j_gene: TRBJ2-7
v_gene: TRBV4-1
d_gene: TRBD2
abundance: -

CDR3nt: TGTGCCAGCAGCTTAGAGGGGACAGGGAAGAATGAGCAGTTCTTC
CDR3aa: CASSLEGTGKNEQFF
j_gene: TRBJ2-1
v_gene: TRBV11-3
d_gene: TRBD1
abundance: -

CDR3nt: TGCGCCAGCAGCTTAGCGGGGGGCCCCCACGAGCAGTACTTC
CDR3aa: CASSLAGGPHEQYF
j_gene: TRBJ2-7
v_gene: TRBV5-1
d_gene: TRBD2
abundance: -

CDR3nt: TGTGCCAGCAGTTACGGCGGGACGAACACTGAAGCTTTCTTT
CDR3aa: CASSYGGTNTEAFF
j_gene: TRBJ1-1
v_gene: TRBV6-5
d_gene: -
abundance: -

CDR3nt: TGTGCCAGCAGCCCGGCCGGGAACGCTGCCTACGAGCAGTACTTC
CDR3aa: CASSPAGNAAYEQYF
j_gene: TRBJ2-7
v_gene: TRBV5-6
d_gene: -
abundance: -

CDR3nt: TGTGCCAGCTCTCAAGGGGGTAGCTACGAGCAGTACTTC
CDR3aa: CASSQGGSYEQYF
j_gene: TRBJ2-7
v_gene: TRBV18
d_gene: -
abundance: -

CDR3nt: TGTGCTAGTGGCACGACAGGGGTGGGTTTAGTTCAGCCCCAGCATTTT
CDR3aa: CASGTTGVGLVQPQHF
j_gene: TRBJ1-5
v_gene: TRBV12-5
d_gene: TRBD1
abundance: -

CDR3nt: TGTGCCAGCAGCTTAATCCCGGACAGGGGTGGTGGCTACACCTTC
CDR3aa: CASSLIPDRGGGYTF
j_gene: TRBJ1-2
v_gene: TRBV7-9
d_gene: TRBD1
abundance: many

CDR3nt: TGTGCCAGCAGCCGACTTGGGACAGGGAGGAAGGGCGAGACCCAGTACTTC
CDR3aa: CASSRLGTGRKGETQYF
j_gene: TRBJ2-5
v_gene: TRBV14
d_gene: TRBD1
abundance: -

CDR3nt: TGCGCCAGCAGCCAAGCGGGGGAGAACACTGAAGCTTTCTTT
CDR3aa: CASSQAGENTEAFF
j_gene: TRBJ1-1
v_gene: TRBV4-3
d_gene: -
abundance: few

CDR3nt: TGTGCCAGCAGGGGACAGTTGGAAGAAAAACTGTTTTTT
CDR3aa: CASRGQLEEKLFF
j_gene: TRBJ1-4
v_gene: TRBV2
d_gene: TRBD1
abundance: -

CDR3nt: TGTGCCAGCAGCTTAGTGTGGGGGAGGTCACCACCTGGAAACACCATATATTTT
CDR3aa: CASSLVWGRSPPGNTIYF
j_gene: TRBJ1-3
v_gene: TRBV11-2
d_gene: -
abundance: once

CDR3nt: TGTGCCAGCAGACTGGTAGCGAAAGAGACCCAGTACTTC
CDR3aa: CASRLVAKETQYF
j_gene: TRBJ2-5
v_gene: TRBV2
d_gene: -
abundance: -

CDR3nt: TGTGCCAGCTCACCTCGACTAGCCGAGGCCCAGTACTTC
CDR3aa: CASSPRLAEAQYF
j_gene: TRBJ2-5
v_gene: TRBV18
d_gene: TRBD2
abundance: -

CDR3nt: TGTGCCAGCAGTTCCAGATCGGGACAGGGTGGGGAGCAGTACTTC
CDR3aa: CASSSRSGQGGEQYF
j_gene: TRBJ2-7
v_gene: TRBV6-6
d_gene: TRBD1
abundance: once

CDR3nt: TGCGCCAGCAGCTCGGGACAGGGAAGTGAAAAACTGTTTTTT
CDR3aa: CASSSGQGSEKLFF
j_gene: TRBJ1-4
v_gene: TRBV5-1
d_gene: TRBD1
abundance: -

CDR3nt: TGTGCCAGGACAGGGAGAGAGAACACTGAAGCTTTCTTT
CDR3aa: CARTGRENTEAFF
j_gene: TRBJ1-1
v_gene: TRBV5-3
d_gene: TRBD1
abundance: -

CDR3nt: TGTGCCAGCAGTTACCCCAGGGATGGCTACACCTTC
CDR3aa: CASSYPRDGYTF
j_gene: TRBJ1-2
v_gene: TRBV6-6
d_gene: -
abundance: -

CDR3nt: TGCAGCGTTGACGGGGGGGCCTCAGATACGCAGTATTTT
CDR3aa: CSVDGGASDTQYF
j_gene: TRBJ2-3
v_gene: TRBV29-1
d_gene: TRBD2
abundance: -

CDR3nt: TGTGCCAGCAGCCCCGCTGGTAGATGGACTGAAGCTTTCTTT
CDR3aa: CASSPAGRWTEAFF
j_gene: TRBJ1-1
v_gene: TRBV7-9
d_gene: -
abundance: -

CDR3nt: TGTGCCAGCAGTGGCAGACTAGCGGGGGGACCAAGGGCCTACAATGAGCAGTTCTTC
CDR3aa: CASSGRLAGGPRAYNEQFF
j_gene: TRBJ2-1
v_gene: TRBV6-2/TRBV6-3
d_gene: TRBD2
abundance: once

CDR3nt: TGTGCCAGCTCACCCGGTCTCGGGGAGACCCAGTACTTC
CDR3aa: CASSPGLGETQYF
j_gene: TRBJ2-5
v_gene: TRBV18
d_gene: -
abundance: -

CDR3nt: TGTGCCATCAGTGATTTTGACTCCGAGCAGTACTTC
CDR3aa: CAISDFDSEQYF
j_gene: TRBJ2-7
v_gene: TRBV10-3
d_gene: -
abundance: -

CDR3nt: TGTGCCAGCAGCTTAGACCCCAGCGGACAGCGGGAGCAGTTCTTC
CDR3aa: CASSLDPSGQREQFF
j_gene: TRBJ2-1
v_gene: TRBV7-2
d_gene: -
abundance: -

CDR3nt: TGTGCCAGCAGCCTGTCGACAGGGGGGTACGAGCAGTACTTC
CDR3aa: CASSLSTGGYEQYF
j_gene: TRBJ2-7
v_gene: TRBV7-8
d_gene: TRBD1
abundance: -

CDR3nt: TGTGCCAGCAGCTTAGCCGGGGGAGCACAAGAGACCCAGTACTTC
CDR3aa: CASSLAGGAQETQYF
j_gene: TRBJ2-5
v_gene: TRBV7-2
d_gene: -
abundance: -

CDR3nt: TGTGCCAGCAGGCGCGGACAGGGTCACGGCTACACCTTC
CDR3aa: CASRRGQGHGYTF
j_gene: TRBJ1-2
v_gene: TRBV12-3/TRBV12-4
d_gene: TRBD1
abundance: few

CDR3nt: TGTGCCAGCAGCCCTACCAGGGTTGCAAACAATGAGCAGTTCTTC
CDR3aa: CASSPTRVANNEQFF
j_gene: TRBJ2-1
v_gene: TRBV11-2
d_gene: -
abundance: -

CDR3nt: TGCGCTGGCCAGGGGGATTCTAACACCGGGGAGCTGTTTTTT
CDR3aa: CAGQGDSNTGELFF
j_gene: TRBJ2-2
v_gene: TRBV10-2
d_gene: TRBD1
abundance: once

CDR3nt: TGTGCCAGCAGTTTCGGCAGGGATGGCTACACCTTC
CDR3aa: CASSFGRDGYTF
j_gene: TRBJ1-2
v_gene: TRBV28
d_gene: -
abundance: -